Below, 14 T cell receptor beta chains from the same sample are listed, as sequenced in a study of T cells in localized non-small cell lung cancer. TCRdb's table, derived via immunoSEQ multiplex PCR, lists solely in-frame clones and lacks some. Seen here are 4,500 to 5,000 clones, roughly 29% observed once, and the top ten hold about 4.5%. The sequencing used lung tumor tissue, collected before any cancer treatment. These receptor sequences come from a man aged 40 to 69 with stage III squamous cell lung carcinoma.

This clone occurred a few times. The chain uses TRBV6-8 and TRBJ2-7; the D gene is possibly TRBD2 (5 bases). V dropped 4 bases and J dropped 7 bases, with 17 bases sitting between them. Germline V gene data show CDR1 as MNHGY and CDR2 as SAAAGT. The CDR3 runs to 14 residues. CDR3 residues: CASSLRRTSSEQYF. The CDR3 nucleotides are TGTGCCAGCAGTTTACGAAGGACTTCGTCTGAGCAGTACTTC.

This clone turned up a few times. The CDR3 protein is CAAQGSGGETQYF. In DNA, the CDR3 is TGTGCCGCACAGGGGAGCGGGGGGGAGACCCAGTACTTC. The rearrangement joins TRBV6-7 to TRBJ2-5; 9 bases map to TRBD2. TRBV6-7 is reported as an ORF; its role is uncertain. This CDR3 comprises 13 residues. Trimming took 11 bases from V and 5 from J; bases not matched to a gene: 9.

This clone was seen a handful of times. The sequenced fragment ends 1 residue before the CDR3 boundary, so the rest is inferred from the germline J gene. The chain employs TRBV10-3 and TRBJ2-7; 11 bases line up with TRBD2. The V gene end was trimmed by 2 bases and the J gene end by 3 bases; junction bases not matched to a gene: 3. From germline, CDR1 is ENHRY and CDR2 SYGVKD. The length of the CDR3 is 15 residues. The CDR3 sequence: CAISETSGGFYEQYF. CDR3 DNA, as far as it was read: TGTGCCATCAGTGAGACTAGCGGGGGCTTCTACGAGCAGTAC.

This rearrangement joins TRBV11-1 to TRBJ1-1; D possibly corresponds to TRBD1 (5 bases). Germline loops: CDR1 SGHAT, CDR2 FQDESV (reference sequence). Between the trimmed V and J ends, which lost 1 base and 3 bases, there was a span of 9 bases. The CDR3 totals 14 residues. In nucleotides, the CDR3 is TGTGCCAGCAGCTTAGTGCGGGGGGACACTGAAGCTTTCTTT. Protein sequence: CASSLVRGDTEAFF.

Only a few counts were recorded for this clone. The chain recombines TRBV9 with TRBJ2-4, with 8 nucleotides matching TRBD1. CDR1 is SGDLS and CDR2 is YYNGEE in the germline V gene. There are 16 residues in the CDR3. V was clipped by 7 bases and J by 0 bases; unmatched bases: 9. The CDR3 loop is CASFPGQGLAKNIQYF. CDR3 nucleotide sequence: TGTGCCAGCTTCCCAGGACAGGGACTAGCCAAAAACATTCAGTACTTC.

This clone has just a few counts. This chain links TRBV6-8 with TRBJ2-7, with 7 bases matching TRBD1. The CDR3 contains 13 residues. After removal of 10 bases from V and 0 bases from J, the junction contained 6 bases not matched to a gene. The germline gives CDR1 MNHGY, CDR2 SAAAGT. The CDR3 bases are TGTGCCACCCAACGGGACAGCTCCTACGAGCAGTACTTC. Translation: CATQRDSSYEQYF.

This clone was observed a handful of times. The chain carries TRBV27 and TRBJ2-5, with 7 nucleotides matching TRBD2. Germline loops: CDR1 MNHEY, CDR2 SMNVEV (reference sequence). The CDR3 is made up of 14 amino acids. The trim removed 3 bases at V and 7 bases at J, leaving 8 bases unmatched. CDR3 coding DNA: TGTGCCAGCAGTTTGGGACTACAGTTTGGGACCCAGTACTTC. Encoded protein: CASSLGLQFGTQYF.

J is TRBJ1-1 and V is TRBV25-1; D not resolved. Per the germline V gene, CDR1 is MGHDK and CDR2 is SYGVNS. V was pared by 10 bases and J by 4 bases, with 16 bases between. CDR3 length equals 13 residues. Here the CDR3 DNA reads TGTGCCACGACGGGCAGGAAGGGCACTGAAGCTTTCTTT. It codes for CATTGRKGTEAFF.

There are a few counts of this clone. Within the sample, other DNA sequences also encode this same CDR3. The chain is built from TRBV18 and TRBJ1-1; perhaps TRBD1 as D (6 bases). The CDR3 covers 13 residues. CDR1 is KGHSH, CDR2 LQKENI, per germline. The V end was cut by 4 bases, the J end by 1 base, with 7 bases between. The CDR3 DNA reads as TGTGCCAGCTCACTCAGGGGGAACACTGAAGCTTTCTTT. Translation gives CASSLRGNTEAFF.

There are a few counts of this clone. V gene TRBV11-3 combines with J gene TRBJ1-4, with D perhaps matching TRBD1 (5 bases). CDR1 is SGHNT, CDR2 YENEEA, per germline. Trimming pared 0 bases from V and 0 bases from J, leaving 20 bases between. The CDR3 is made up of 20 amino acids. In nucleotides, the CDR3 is TGTGCCAGCAGCTTAGAGGATAGGTGGGGCAAGGGATCAACTAATGAAAAACTGTTTTTT. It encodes CASSLEDRWGKGSTNEKLFF.

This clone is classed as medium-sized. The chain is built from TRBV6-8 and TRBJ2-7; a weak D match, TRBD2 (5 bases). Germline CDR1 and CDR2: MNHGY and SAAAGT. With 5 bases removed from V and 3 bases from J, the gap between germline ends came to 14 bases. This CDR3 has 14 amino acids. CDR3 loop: CASSTSGTRYEQYF. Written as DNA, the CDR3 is TGTGCCAGCAGTACCTCGGGAACGCGCTACGAGCAGTACTTC.

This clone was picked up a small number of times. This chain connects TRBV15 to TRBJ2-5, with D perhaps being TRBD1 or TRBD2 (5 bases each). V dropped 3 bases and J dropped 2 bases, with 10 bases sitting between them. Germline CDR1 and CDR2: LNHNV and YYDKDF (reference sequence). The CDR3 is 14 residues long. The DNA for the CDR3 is TGTGCCACCAGCAGGCCGGGACCACAAGAGACCCAGTACTTC. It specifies CATSRPGPQETQYF.

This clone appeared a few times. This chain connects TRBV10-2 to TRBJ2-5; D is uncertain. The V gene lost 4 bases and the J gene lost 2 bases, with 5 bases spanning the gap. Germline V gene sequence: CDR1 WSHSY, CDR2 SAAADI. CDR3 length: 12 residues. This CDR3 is CASSGVQETQYF. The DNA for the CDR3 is TGCGCCAGCAGTGGGGTGCAAGAGACCCAGTACTTC.

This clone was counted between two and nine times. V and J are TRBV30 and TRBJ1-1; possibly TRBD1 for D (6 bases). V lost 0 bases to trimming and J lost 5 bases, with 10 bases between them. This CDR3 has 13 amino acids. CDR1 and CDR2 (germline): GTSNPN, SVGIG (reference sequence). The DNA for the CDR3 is TGTGCCTGGAGTGTAGGGGGGCAGACTGAAGCTTTCTTT. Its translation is CAWSVGGQTEAFF.